A selection of T cell receptor beta chains follows, all from one sample in a study of regulatory T cells in long-lasting Graves disease. In TCRdb, the multiplex PCR reads were re-called with MiXCR into one record per CDR3 protein. Here the sample spans roughly 450,000 distinct CDR3 sequences, roughly a quarter being singletons. The sequencing used peripheral blood mononuclear cells (PBMCs), collected when the disease was refractory, from a patient treated with antithyroid drugs. Source of these receptors: a female donor with Graves disease. Each CDR3 is given with its conserved first and last residue. The order of the fields is V gene, J gene, clone size, D gene, CDR3 DNA, CDR3 protein. D genes are given only for firm matches. Where a row states a size, it is once, few, many or the class of an expanded clone; other rows omit it.

TRBV20-1,TRBJ2-7,many,TRBD2,TGCAGTGCTAGTAGCGGGAGTCAGGACGAGCAGTACTTC,CSASSGSQDEQYF
TRBV2,TRBJ2-5,many,NA,TGTGCCAGCAGGACAGCCACCACCCAGTACTTC,CASRTATTQYF
TRBV5-1,TRBJ2-2,NA,NA,TGCGCCAGCAACAGAGCGGCTGCGAACACCGGGGAGCTGTTTTTT,CASNRAAANTGELFF
TRBV15,TRBJ1-1,many,NA,TGTGCCACCAGCACCGAGGGGGGCACCTGGACTGAAGCTTTCTTT,CATSTEGGTWTEAFF
TRBV5-8,TRBJ2-6,NA,TRBD1,TGTGCCAGCAGCGTTCTTCGGGACAGACTCGTCCTGACTTTC,CASSVLRDRLVLTF
TRBV7-2,TRBJ1-2,NA,NA,TGTGCCAGCAGGGGCTTGGAAGAGACCTACACCTTC,CASRGLEETYTF
TRBV24-1,TRBJ2-2,NA,TRBD1,TGTGCCACCACCGGGACAGGGAAGGCGAACACCGGGGAGCTGTTTTTT,CATTGTGKANTGELFF
TRBV19,TRBJ2-2,many,NA,TGTGCCAGTACCTTTTCCAGGGCAACCGGGGAGCTGTTTTTT,CASTFSRATGELFF
TRBV2,TRBJ1-5,many,TRBD1,TGTGCCAGCAAACAGGGGAGAAATCAGCCCCAGCATTTT,CASKQGRNQPQHF
TRBV7-9,TRBJ2-4,few,NA,TGTGCCAGCAGCTCCGGGCAGGACATTCAGTACTTC,CASSSGQDIQYF
TRBV19,TRBJ2-1,few,NA,TGTGCCAGTAGTATATATCAGGGCGGTGAGCAGTTCTTC,CASSIYQGGEQFF